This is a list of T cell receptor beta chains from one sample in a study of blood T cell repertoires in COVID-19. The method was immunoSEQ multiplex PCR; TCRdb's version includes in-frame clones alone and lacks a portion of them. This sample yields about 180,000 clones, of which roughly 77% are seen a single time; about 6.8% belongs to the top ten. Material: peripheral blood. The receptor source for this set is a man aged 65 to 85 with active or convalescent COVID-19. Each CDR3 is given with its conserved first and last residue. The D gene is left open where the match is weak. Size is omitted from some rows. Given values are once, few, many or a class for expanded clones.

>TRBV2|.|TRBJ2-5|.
TGTGCCAGCGTGAAGGGCAGGGCCCAAGAGACCCAGTACTTC
CASVKGRAQETQYF
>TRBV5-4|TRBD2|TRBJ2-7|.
TGTGCCAGCAGCTCGGGCCCCACTAGCGAGACCTACGAGCAGTACTTC
CASSSGPTSETYEQYF
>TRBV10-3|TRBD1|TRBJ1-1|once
TGTGCCATCAGCGGACAGGGCGCGAACACTGAAGCTTTCTTT
CAISGQGANTEAFF
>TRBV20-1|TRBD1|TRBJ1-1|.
TGCACCACTAGGAGGGGGCCTGAAGCTTTCTTT
CTTRRGPEAFF
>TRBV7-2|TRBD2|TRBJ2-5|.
TGTGCCAGCAGCTTAAGCGGGGGGCGGGGTGAGACCCAGTACTTC
CASSLSGGRGETQYF
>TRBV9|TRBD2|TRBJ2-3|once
TGTGCCAGCAGCTATAGCGGGACGGCCTTACATACGCAGTATTTT
CASSYSGTALHTQYF
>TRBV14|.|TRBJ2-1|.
TGTGCCAGCAGCCAAGCCAGGGGCTTCTACAATGAGCAGTTCTTC
CASSQARGFYNEQFF
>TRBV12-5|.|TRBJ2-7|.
TGTGCTAGTGGTTGTCAGGCAGGGCCTTCTAGGAAGTACTTC
CASGCQAGPSRKYF
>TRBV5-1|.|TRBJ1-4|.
TGCGCCAGCAGCACCCTACAGGGAGCTAATGAAAAACTGTTTTTT
CASSTLQGANEKLFF
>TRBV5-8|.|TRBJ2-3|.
TGTGCCAGCAGCTGGAGTTGGGATACGCAGTATTTT
CASSWSWDTQYF
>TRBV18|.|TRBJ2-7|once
TGTGCCAGCTCACACCCGACAGATGTCTACGAGCAGTACTTC
CASSHPTDVYEQYF
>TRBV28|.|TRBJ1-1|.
TGTGCCAGCAGTTTAGTTCGGTACACTGAAGCTTTCTTT
CASSLVRYTEAFF
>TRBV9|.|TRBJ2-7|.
TGTGCCAGCAGCCCCCGTTTAGCGGCTACCTACGAGCAGTACTTC
CASSPRLAATYEQYF
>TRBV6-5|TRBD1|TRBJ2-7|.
TGTGCCAGCAGCCAAGAGGACAGGGGATGGGGCGAGCAGTACTTC
CASSQEDRGWGEQYF